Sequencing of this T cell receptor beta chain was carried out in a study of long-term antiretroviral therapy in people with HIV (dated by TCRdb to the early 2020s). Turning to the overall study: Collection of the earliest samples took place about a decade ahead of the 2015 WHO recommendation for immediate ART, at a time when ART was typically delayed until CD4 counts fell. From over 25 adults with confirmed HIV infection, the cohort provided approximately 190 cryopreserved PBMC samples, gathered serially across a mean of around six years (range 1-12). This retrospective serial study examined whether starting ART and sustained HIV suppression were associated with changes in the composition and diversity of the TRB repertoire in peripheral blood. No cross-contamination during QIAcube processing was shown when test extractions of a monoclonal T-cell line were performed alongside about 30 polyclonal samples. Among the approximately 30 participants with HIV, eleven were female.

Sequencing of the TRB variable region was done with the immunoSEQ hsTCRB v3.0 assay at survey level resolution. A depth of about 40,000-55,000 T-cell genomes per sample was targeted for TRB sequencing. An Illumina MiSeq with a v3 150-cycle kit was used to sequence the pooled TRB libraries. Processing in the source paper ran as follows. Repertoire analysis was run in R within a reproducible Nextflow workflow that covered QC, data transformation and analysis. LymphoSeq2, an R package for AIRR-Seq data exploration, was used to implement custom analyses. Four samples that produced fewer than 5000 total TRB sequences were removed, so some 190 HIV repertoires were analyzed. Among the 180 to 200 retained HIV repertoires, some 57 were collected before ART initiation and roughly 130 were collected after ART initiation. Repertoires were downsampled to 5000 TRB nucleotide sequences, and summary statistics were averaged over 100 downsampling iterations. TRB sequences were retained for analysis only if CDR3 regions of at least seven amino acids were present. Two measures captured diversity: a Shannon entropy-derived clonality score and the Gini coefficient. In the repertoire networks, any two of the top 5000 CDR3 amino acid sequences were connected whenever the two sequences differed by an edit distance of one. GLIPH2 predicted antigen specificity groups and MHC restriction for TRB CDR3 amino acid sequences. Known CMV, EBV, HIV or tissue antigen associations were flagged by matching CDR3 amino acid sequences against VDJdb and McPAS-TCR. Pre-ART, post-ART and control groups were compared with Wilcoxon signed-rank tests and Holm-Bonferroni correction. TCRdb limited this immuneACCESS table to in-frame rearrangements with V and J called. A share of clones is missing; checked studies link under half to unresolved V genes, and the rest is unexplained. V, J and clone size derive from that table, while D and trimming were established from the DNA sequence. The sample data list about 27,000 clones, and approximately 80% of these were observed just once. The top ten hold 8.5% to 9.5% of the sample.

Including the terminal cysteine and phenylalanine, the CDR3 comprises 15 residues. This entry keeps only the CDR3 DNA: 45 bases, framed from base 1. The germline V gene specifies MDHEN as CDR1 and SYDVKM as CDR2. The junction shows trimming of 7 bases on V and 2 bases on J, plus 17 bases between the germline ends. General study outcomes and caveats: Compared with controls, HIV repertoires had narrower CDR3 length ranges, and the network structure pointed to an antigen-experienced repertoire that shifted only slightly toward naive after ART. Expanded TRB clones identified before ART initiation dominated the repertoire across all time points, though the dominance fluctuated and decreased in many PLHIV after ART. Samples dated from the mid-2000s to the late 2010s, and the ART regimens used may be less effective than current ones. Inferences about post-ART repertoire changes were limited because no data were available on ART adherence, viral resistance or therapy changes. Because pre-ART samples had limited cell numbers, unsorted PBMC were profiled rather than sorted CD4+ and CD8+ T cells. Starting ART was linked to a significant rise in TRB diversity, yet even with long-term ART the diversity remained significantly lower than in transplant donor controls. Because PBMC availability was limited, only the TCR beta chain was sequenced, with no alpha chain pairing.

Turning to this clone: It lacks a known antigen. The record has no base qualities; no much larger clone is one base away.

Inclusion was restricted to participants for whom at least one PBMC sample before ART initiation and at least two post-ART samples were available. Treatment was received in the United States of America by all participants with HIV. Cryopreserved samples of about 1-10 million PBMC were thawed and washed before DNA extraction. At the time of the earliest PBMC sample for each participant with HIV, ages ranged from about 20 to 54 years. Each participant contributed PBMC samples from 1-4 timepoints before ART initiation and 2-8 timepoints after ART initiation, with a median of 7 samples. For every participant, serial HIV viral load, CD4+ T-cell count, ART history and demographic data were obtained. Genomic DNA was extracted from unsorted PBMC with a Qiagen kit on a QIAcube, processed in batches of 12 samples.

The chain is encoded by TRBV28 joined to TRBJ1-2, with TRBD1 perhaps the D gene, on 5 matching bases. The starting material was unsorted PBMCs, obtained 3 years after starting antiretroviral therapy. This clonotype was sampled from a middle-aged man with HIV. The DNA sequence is TGTGCCAGCATCCCAGAGAGACGGGGGAACTATGGCTACACCTTC. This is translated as CASIPERRGNYGYTF.